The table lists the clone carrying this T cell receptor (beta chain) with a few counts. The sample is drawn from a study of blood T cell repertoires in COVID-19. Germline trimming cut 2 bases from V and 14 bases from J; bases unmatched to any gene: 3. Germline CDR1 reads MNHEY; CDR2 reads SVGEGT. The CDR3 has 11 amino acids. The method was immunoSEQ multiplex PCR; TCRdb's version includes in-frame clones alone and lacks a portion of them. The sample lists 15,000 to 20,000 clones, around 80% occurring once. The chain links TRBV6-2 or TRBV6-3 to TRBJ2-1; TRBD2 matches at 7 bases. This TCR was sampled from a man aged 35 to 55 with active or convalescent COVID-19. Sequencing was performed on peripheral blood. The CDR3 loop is CASSYGGVEFF. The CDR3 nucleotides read TGTGCCAGCAGTTACGGGGGGGTCGAGTTCTTC.